The T cell receptor beta chain under discussion was sequenced for a study of T cell responses to AZD1222 COVID-19 vaccine. Across the whole study: Second-dose groups at about 4 or about 12 weeks were pooled.

With regard to this clone: The antigen remains unidentified.

Only in-frame clones appear in the TCRdb table, and some are missing; sequencing was by immunoSEQ multiplex PCR. The sample comprises about 92,000 clones, about 90% of which are singletons, and about 28% rests with the top ten. The CDR3 has 15 residues. Germline CDR1 is MNHEY and CDR2 is SVGAGI. V lost 7 bases and J lost 1, with 14 bases in between. Findings and caveats of the study: The study found vaccine-associated CD4 TCRs spanning spike, dominant at 160-218 and 743-854. Donors, mostly white British, included more females; clonal diversity was possibly underestimated. AZD1222 recipients seropositive at baseline numbered only 5 or 6.

The rearrangement links TRBV6-5 to TRBJ2-1; D is perhaps TRBD1 (6 bases). The sample in question was peripheral blood, obtained on day 0 of AZD1222 vaccination. The source is an adult in good health. Here the CDR3 DNA reads TGTGCCAGCACATCAAAACAGGGATCCTACAATGAGCAGTTCTTC. The encoded protein is CASTSKQGSYNEQFF.